A single sample is the source of the 27 T cell receptor beta chains below, sequenced in a study of T cell responses to AZD1222 COVID-19 vaccine. TCRdb keeps only in-frame clones here, not all; method: immunoSEQ multiplex PCR. The table lists over 130,000 clones, 90% of them singletons. This sample comprised peripheral blood, obtained 28 days after the second AZD1222 dose. These receptors were collected from an adult who received the AZD1222 COVID-19 vaccine.

In nucleotides, the CDR3 is TGTGCCTGGAGCAGGGACAGGTTGAACACTGAAGCTTTCTTT. It encodes CAWSRDRLNTEAFF. The chain links TRBV30 to TRBJ1-1; TRBD1 agrees at 8 bases. J was trimmed by 0 bases and V by 3 bases; bases with no gene match: 3. Germline values: CDR1 GTSNPN, CDR2 SVGIG (reference sequence). The CDR3 totals 14 residues.

The rearrangement joins TRBV19 to TRBJ1-1; D ambiguous. This CDR3 contains 11 residues. Per the germline V gene, CDR1 is LNHDA and CDR2 is SQIVND (reference sequence). V lost 5 bases to trimming and J lost 11 bases, with 12 bases between them. CDR3 in amino acids: CASSFRASAFF. CDR3 bases: TGTGCCAGTAGTTTTAGGGCATCGGCTTTCTTT.

The chain recombines TRBV7-8 with TRBJ1-2; TRBD1 matches at 10 bases. The junction had 3 bases not matched to a gene; V was cut back by 1 base and J by 7 bases. Per the germline V gene, CDR1 is SGHVS and CDR2 is FQNEAQ. The CDR3 contains 14 residues. CDR3 amino acids: CASSLDGDRGGYTF. The DNA for the CDR3 is TGTGCCAGCAGCTTAGATGGGGACAGGGGTGGCTACACCTTC.

This chain connects TRBV7-8 to TRBJ2-3, with TRBD2 as a possible D gene (5 bases). Germline CDR1 SGHVS, CDR2 FQNEAQ. The CDR3 totals 14 residues. V was pared by 1 base and J by 4 bases, with 9 bases between. The CDR3 loop is CASSLEGVADTQYF. CDR3 bases: TGTGCCAGCAGCTTAGAGGGAGTCGCAGATACGCAGTATTTT.

This rearrangement joins TRBV5-1 to TRBJ1-1; no clear D. Germline lookup yields CDR1 SGHRS and CDR2 YFSETQ. The V gene lost 1 base and the J gene lost 6 bases, with 13 bases spanning the gap. The CDR3 contains 14 residues. CDR3 residues: CASSLSGAGAEAFF. CDR3 nucleotide sequence: TGCGCCAGCAGCTTGTCCGGCGCCGGGGCTGAAGCTTTCTTT.

The chain uses TRBV9 and TRBJ2-4; D call uncertain. V lost 3 bases, J lost 0 bases, and 13 bases lay in between. The CDR3 has 16 amino acids. Germline V gene lookup returns CDR1 SGDLS and CDR2 YYNGEE. CDR3: CASSETPVVAKNIQYF. For the CDR3, the DNA is TGTGCCAGCAGCGAGACCCCTGTAGTAGCCAAAAACATTCAGTACTTC.

The chain couples TRBV5-1 to TRBJ2-7, with 7 bases aligning to TRBD1. The germline CDR1 and CDR2 sequences are SGHRS and YFSETQ. This CDR3 is built from 14 residues. V shed 1 base, J shed 7 bases, and the junction held 8 bases outside the gene matches. The CDR3 nucleotides are TGCGCCAGCAGCTTGTACGACAGGGTTGGGGAGCAGTACTTC. Amino acid sequence: CASSLYDRVGEQYF.

There are a few counts of this clone. The V call is TRBV5-1, the J call TRBJ2-7, with D uncertain. Trimming shortened V by 3 bases and J by 7 bases, and 11 bases separated the two germline ends. Germline V gene data show CDR1 as SGHRS and CDR2 as YFSETQ. CDR3 length: 12 residues. The CDR3, as DNA: TGCGCCAGCAGCTCCCAACAGAGGGAGCAGTACTTC. Protein: CASSSQQREQYF.

Concerning this clone: The junction departs from germline at one end; a sequencing error may be responsible. This same CDR3 is encoded by further DNA sequences in the sample. The CDR3: CASSPQGTEAFF. The CDR3 DNA is TGTGCCAGCTCGCCACAGGGAACTGAAGCTTTCTTT. The chain joins TRBV18 to TRBJ1-1, with D perhaps matching TRBD1 (6 bases). CDR3 length equals 12 residues. Germline CDR1 and CDR2: KGHSH and LQKENI.

Comments on this clone: The same CDR3 is also encoded by other DNA sequences in this sample. The J gene is TRBJ1-1, the V gene TRBV20-1; D gene unclear. Germline CDR1 is DFQATT and CDR2 is SNEGSKA (reference sequence). There are 10 residues in the CDR3. The V end lost 1 base, the J end lost 6 bases, and 3 bases lay between the germline ends. Here the CDR3 reads CSARVSEAFF. Written as DNA, the CDR3 is TGCAGTGCTAGAGTTTCTGAAGCTTTCTTT.

This clone showed up just once. CDR3 loop: CATSPGTTNEKLFF. CDR3 in DNA: TGTGCCACCAGCCCGGGGACAACTAATGAAAAACTGTTTTTT. The chain joins TRBV15 to TRBJ1-4; D not certain. The CDR3 is made up of 14 amino acids. V shed 5 bases and J shed 0 bases, with 7 bases lying between them. The germline V gene has CDR1 LNHNV and CDR2 YYDKDF (reference sequence).

The chain is built from TRBV28 and TRBJ1-1; D unclear. Trimming removed 7 bases from V and 7 bases from J, with 22 bases in between. The CDR3 consists of 15 residues. CDR1 is MDHEN and CDR2 is SYDVKM in the germline V gene. This CDR3 reads CASTLQRPRGGEAFF. CDR3 coding DNA: TGTGCCAGCACTCTTCAGAGGCCCCGAGGCGGTGAAGCTTTCTTT.

The rearrangement joins TRBV5-1 to TRBJ1-1; D is possibly TRBD1 (5 bases). CDR3 length equals 14 residues. Trimming removed 5 bases at V and 0 bases at J, with 11 bases between. Per the germline V gene, CDR1 is SGHRS and CDR2 is YFSETQ. The CDR3 DNA reads as TGCGCCAGCAGTTCCGGGGGGGTGAACACTGAAGCTTTCTTT. This sequence encodes CASSSGGVNTEAFF.

The chain combines TRBV25-1 with TRBJ1-4; D not resolved. V lost 1 base to trimming and J lost 0 bases, with 12 bases between them. The CDR3 has 17 residues. Germline-derived CDR1 and CDR2 are MGHDK and SYGVNS. The CDR3 here is CASSESYMDATNEKLFF. In DNA, the CDR3 is TGTGCCAGCAGTGAATCCTACATGGATGCAACTAATGAAAAACTGTTTTTT.

This chain uses TRBV20-1 with TRBJ2-4, with TRBD1 matching 8 bases. In germline, CDR1 is DFQATT, CDR2 SNEGSKA (reference sequence). V was pared by 6 bases and J by 12 bases, with 7 bases of the junction left unmatched. The CDR3 consists of 11 residues. CDR3 protein: CSAFRGPTQYF. CDR3 in DNA: TGCAGTGCCTTCAGGGGGCCTACTCAGTACTTC.

The genes are TRBV28 and TRBJ1-5; D remains ambiguous. CDR1 MDHEN and CDR2 SYDVKM come from the germline V gene. This CDR3 has 14 residues. V was trimmed by 3 bases and J by 2 bases, leaving 8 bases between them. The CDR3, as DNA: TGTGCCAGCAGTTTTATGAGGGGCAATCAGCCCCAGCATTTT. Protein: CASSFMRGNQPQHF. Combining the CDR3 with reference TRBV28 and TRBJ1-5 gives the whole variable domain DVKVTQSSRYLVKRTGEKVFLECVQDMDHENMFWYRQDPGLGLRLIYFSYDVKMKEKGDIPEGYSVSREKKERFSLILESASTNQTSMYLCASSFMRGNQPQHFGDGTRLSIL.

The rearrangement joins TRBV5-6 to TRBJ1-3; D is unclear. Germline loops: CDR1 SGHDT, CDR2 YYEEEE. CDR3 length equals 16 residues. The V gene lost 2 bases and the J gene lost 4 bases, with 16 bases spanning the gap. In DNA form, the CDR3 reads TGTGCCAGCAGCTTTACTCTGGGGTTTTCGGGAAACACCATATATTTT. This translates into CASSFTLGFSGNTIYF.

V gene TRBV5-1 combines with J gene TRBJ1-4; TRBD1 agrees at 7 bases. With V trimmed by 4 bases and J by 3 bases, 6 bases remained unmatched. Per germline, CDR1 SGHRS and CDR2 YFSETQ. There are 15 residues in the CDR3. The CDR3 nucleotides read TGCGCCAGCAGCCAGTTACAGGGGCCTAATGAAAAACTGTTTTTT. Protein: CASSQLQGPNEKLFF.

J is TRBJ2-7 and V is TRBV2; 7 positions match TRBD1. Germline V gene sequence: CDR1 SNHLY, CDR2 FYNNEI. V shed 7 bases and J 2 bases; nucleotides not matched to a gene: 14. There are 16 residues in the CDR3. As DNA, the CDR3 is TGTGCCAGCATGCCCCCCTCGCAGGGGGTGGCCTACGAGCAGTACTTC. It yields the protein CASMPPSQGVAYEQYF.

The chain has TRBV7-2 and TRBJ1-3; no definite D call. This CDR3 region has 16 residues. The germline V gene encodes CDR1 SGHTA and CDR2 FQGNSA. V was cut by 3 bases and J by 0 bases, with 12 bases left in between. The CDR3: CASSFSSGGSGNTIYF. Written as DNA, the CDR3 is TGTGCCAGCAGCTTCTCCTCCGGCGGCTCTGGAAACACCATATATTTT.

The CDR3 DNA follows: TGTGCCAGCAGCTTCTCCAGGCCTTATGGCTACACCTTC. Residues: CASSFSRPYGYTF. The chain carries TRBV5-6 and TRBJ1-2; D gene uncertain. Germline V gene sequence: CDR1 SGHDT, CDR2 YYEEEE. Trimming shortened V by 2 bases and J by 5 bases, and 10 bases separated the two germline ends. The CDR3 totals 13 residues.

The genes are TRBV6-2 or TRBV6-3 and TRBJ1-5; 10 nucleotides line up with TRBD1. CDR1 MNHEY and CDR2 SVGEGT come from the germline V gene. This CDR3 contains 18 residues. The V segment lost 5 bases and the J segment 4 bases; nucleotides outside the gene matches: 14. The CDR3: CASSHPRDRGLKNQPQHF. The CDR3 DNA follows: TGTGCCAGCAGTCACCCGCGGGACAGGGGACTTAAGAATCAGCCCCAGCATTTT.

V usage is TRBV5-8 and J usage is TRBJ1-2; tentative D call: TRBD1 (5 bases). The CDR3 extends over 14 amino acids. Germline-derived CDR1 and CDR2 are SGHTS and YDEGEE. Trimming stripped 0 bases from V and 7 bases from J, with 13 bases between. In nucleotides, the CDR3 is TGTGCCAGCAGCTTGGGGGGCCCCCTGGGTGGCTACACCTTC. Protein product: CASSLGGPLGGYTF. Full variable domain (rest looked up from reference TRBV5-8 and TRBJ1-2): EAGVTQSPTHLIKTRGQQATLRCSPISGHTSVYWYQQALGLGLQFLLWYDEGEERNRGNFPPRFSGRQFPNYSSELNVNALELEDSALYLCASSLGGPLGGYTFGSGTRLTVV.

This chain connects TRBV19 to TRBJ1-4; D might be TRBD1 (6 bases). Germline values: CDR1 LNHDA, CDR2 SQIVND (reference sequence). The CDR3 runs 12 residues. The ends were cut back, 7 bases at V and 7 bases at J, with 10 bases in the middle. CDR3 coding DNA: TGTGCCAGTACCGGGGGGGCTGAAAAACTGTTTTTT. This encodes CASTGGAEKLFF.

Only one count was recorded for this clone. The chain carries TRBV6-2 or TRBV6-3 and TRBJ1-1, with a tentative D call TRBD1 (6 bases). The V end was cut by 6 bases, the J end by 5 bases, with 31 bases between. CDR1 is MNHEY and CDR2 is SVGEGT in the germline V gene. There are 19 residues in the CDR3. The CDR3 DNA sequence: TGTGCCAGCAGCCCTACCCCCCCGGCCGGGGGGCTCTCTGGGACTGAAGCTTTCTTT. This gives the protein CASSPTPPAGGLSGTEAFF.

The rearrangement links TRBV5-4 to TRBJ1-1; a weak D match, TRBD1 (6 bases). From germline, CDR1 is SGHNT and CDR2 YYREEE (reference sequence). This CDR3 is 15 amino acids long. Trimming took 4 bases from V and 0 from J, leaving 13 bases between them. The CDR3 coding sequence is TGTGCCAGCAGCATAGGACAGTTAATGAACACTGAAGCTTTCTTT. As protein: CASSIGQLMNTEAFF. Full variable domain (remainder filled in from reference TRBV5-4 and TRBJ1-1): ETGVTQSPTHLIKTRGQQVTLRCSSQSGHNTVSWYQQALGQGPQFIFQYYREEENGRGNFPPRFSGLQFPNYSSELNVNALELDDSALYLCASSIGQLMNTEAFFGQGTRLTVV.

CDR3 residues: CASSLGQGGSPLHF. The CDR3 nucleotides are TGTGCCAGCAGCTTAGGGCAGGGGGGATCACCCCTCCACTTT. The genes are TRBV7-9 and TRBJ1-6; TRBD1 matches 7 bases. CDR1 SEHNR and CDR2 FQNEAQ come from the germline V gene (reference sequence). The CDR3 runs to 14 residues. With V trimmed by 1 base and J by 10 bases, 4 bases remained unmatched.